Listed below are T cell receptor beta chains from one sample, sequenced in a study of blood T cell repertoires in COVID-19. Clones were read by immunoSEQ multiplex PCR, and TCRdb kept only the in-frame ones, dropping some. The sample records just over 650,000 clones, 70% to 90% being singletons. Specimen: peripheral blood. These receptors came from a woman in her late teens or twenties with acute or convalescent COVID-19. Both conserved end residues are part of each CDR3. A D gene is named only where the DNA matches it firmly. Clone size is not always given. Where it is, it says once, few, many or a class for expanded clones.

cdr3_length j_call d_call v_call clone_size cdr3_nt cdr3_aa
12 TRBJ2-7 TRBD2 TRBV5-4 few TGTGCCAGCAGCTTGGGCGGGGGTGAGCAGTACTTC CASSLGGGEQYF
17 TRBJ1-5 TRBD1 TRBV27 . TGTGCCAGCAGTTTTATACCCCCGGGACAGCTCAATCAGCCCCAGCATTTT CASSFIPPGQLNQPQHF
15 TRBJ1-1 . TRBV7-6 . TGTGCCAGCAGCTTAGGGGCGGGATTTGTCACTGAAGCTTTCTTT CASSLGAGFVTEAFF
18 TRBJ2-5 . TRBV13 . TGTGCCAGCAGCTCAAGGGGGACTGACAGGGAAGGGAAAGAGACCCAGTACTTC CASSSRGTDREGKETQYF
16 TRBJ2-4 TRBD1 TRBV5-5 . TGTGCCAGCAGTTTTGGACAGGGGCTAGCCAAAAACATTCAGTACTTC CASSFGQGLAKNIQYF
13 TRBJ1-2 . TRBV5-1 . TGCGCCAGCAGTTTAACCCCTTGGAGTGGCTACACCTTC CASSLTPWSGYTF
13 TRBJ2-7 . TRBV6-1 . TGTGCCAGCAGTGAACAACAGGGATACGAGCAGTACTTC CASSEQQGYEQYF
16 TRBJ1-2 TRBD1 TRBV15 . TGTGCCACCAGCGACCTCGGGACAGTTCTCAACTATGGCTACACCTTC CATSDLGTVLNYGYTF
15 TRBJ1-2 . TRBV3-1/TRBV3-2 . TGTGCCAGCAGCCCTGGGACGGGGGACTACTATGGCTACACCTTC CASSPGTGDYYGYTF
15 TRBJ1-4 . TRBV5-1 . TGCGCCAGCAGCTTGTTGGGGGCAGCTAATGAAAAACTGTTTTTT CASSLLGAANEKLFF
12 TRBJ1-1 . TRBV2 few TGTGCCAGCACTCGTCTACTCACTGAAGCTTTCTTT CASTRLLTEAFF
13 TRBJ2-1 . TRBV12-3/TRBV12-4 . TGTGCCAGCAGTTTAAAAGCTTACAATGAGCAGTTCTTC CASSLKAYNEQFF
15 TRBJ1-5 . TRBV29-1 . TGCAGCGTAGCTTGGACAGCGGACAGCAATCAGCCCCAGCATTTT CSVAWTADSNQPQHF
15 TRBJ1-1 TRBD1 TRBV6-4 few TGTGCCAGCAGTGACTCGGGACAGTCTCCCACTGAAGCTTTCTTT CASSDSGQSPTEAFF
13 TRBJ2-1 . TRBV13 . TGTGCCAGCAGCACGCAGGGTAGGGATGAGCAGTTCTTC CASSTQGRDEQFF
17 TRBJ2-6 . TRBV28 . TGTGCCAGCAGTTCCCCCGGGGGGCTGGCTGGGGCCAACGTCCTGACTTTC CASSSPGGLAGANVLTF
14 TRBJ1-2 . TRBV6-5 . TGTGCCAGCAGTTTAGGAGTAACAAACTATGGCTACACCTTC CASSLGVTNYGYTF
14 TRBJ2-7 . TRBV6-6 . TGTGCCAGCAGTTACTCGTCTAGCATCTACGAGCAGTACTTC CASSYSSSIYEQYF
16 TRBJ1-2 TRBD1 TRBV6-5 once TGTGCCAGCAGTTACATAAGGACAGGGGGCGGTTATGGCTACACCTTC CASSYIRTGGGYGYTF
15 TRBJ1-5 TRBD1 TRBV19 . TGTGCCAGTAAAGCGTGGGACAGGGGCAATCAGCCCCAGCATTTT CASKAWDRGNQPQHF
11 TRBJ1-2 . TRBV27 . TGTGCCAGCAAGGGAGGCTATGGCTACACCTTC CASKGGYGYTF
12 TRBJ1-1 . TRBV12-3/TRBV12-4 . TGTGCCAGCAGTTTGGGAGACACTGAAGCTTTCTTT CASSLGDTEAFF
16 TRBJ1-6 . TRBV30 once TGTGCCTGGAGTCCCAGGCCCCTCTCCTATAATTCACCCCTCCACTTT CAWSPRPLSYNSPLHF
15 TRBJ2-1 . TRBV7-9 . TGTGCCAGCAGCCCCCGGAGTTTCGACTACAATGAGCAGTTCTTC CASSPRSFDYNEQFF
11 TRBJ1-1 . TRBV30 . TGTGCCTGGATAGTGTCAACTGAAGCTTTCTTT CAWIVSTEAFF
15 TRBJ2-7 TRBD2 TRBV9 . TGTGCCAGCAGCGTAGGAACTAGCGGGGGGACCGAGCAGTACTTC CASSVGTSGGTEQYF
17 TRBJ2-7 TRBD1 TRBV25-1 . TGTGCCAGCAGTGAAAGTGGCACAGGGGGTAAGTCTTACGAGCAGTACTTC CASSESGTGGKSYEQYF
15 TRBJ2-5 TRBD2 TRBV19 . TGTGCCAGTAGTCCCCGGCCGGGGGGAGGAGAGACCCAGTACTTC CASSPRPGGGETQYF
15 TRBJ1-2 TRBD1 TRBV27 . TGTGCCAGCAGTCCCCGGGGACAGGGTCTATATGGCTACACCTTC CASSPRGQGLYGYTF
15 TRBJ1-1 TRBD1 TRBV19 . TGTGCCAGTAGTTTACAGGGGGGGTCGTCCACTGAAGCTTTCTTT CASSLQGGSSTEAFF
15 TRBJ2-3 TRBD2 TRBV7-2 . TGTGCCAGCAGCCTCAAGCGGGGGATCACAGATACGCAGTATTTT CASSLKRGITDTQYF
14 TRBJ1-6 TRBD1 TRBV6-5 . TGTGCCACAAGGAGGGACAGGGGTAATTCACCCCTCCACTTT CATRRDRGNSPLHF
13 TRBJ1-1 . TRBV28 . TGTGCCATCCGGGACACTAGGAACACTGAAGCTTTCTTT CAIRDTRNTEAFF
11 TRBJ2-3 . TRBV29-1 . TGCAGCGTTGAAGATCTCTATACGCAGTATTTT CSVEDLYTQYF
14 TRBJ1-1 . TRBV2 once TGTGCCAGCAGTGAAGAACAGATATACACTGAAGCTTTCTTT CASSEEQIYTEAFF